A single sample is the source of the 20 T cell receptor beta chains below, sequenced in a study of blood T cell repertoires in COVID-19. Assay used: immunoSEQ multiplex PCR; TCRdb lists only in-frame clones, some missing. The repertoire holds about 110,000 clones, with about 88% as singletons. The source material was peripheral blood. All receptors come from a human donor in a cohort sampled during active COVID-19.

The genes are TRBV7-6 and TRBJ2-7; 8 nucleotides match TRBD1. The junction had 9 bases not matched to a gene; V was cut back by 8 bases and J by 9 bases. The CDR3 has 12 amino acids. Germline-derived CDR1 and CDR2 are SGHVS and FNYEAQ. For the CDR3, the DNA is TGTGCCAGCTCGACAGGGGTAGGCGTGCAGTACTTC. This sequence encodes CASSTGVGVQYF.

This clone came up a few times. V is TRBV19 and J is TRBJ1-2, with TRBD1 matching over 7 bases. J was trimmed by 4 bases and V by 3 bases; bases with no gene match: 2. This CDR3 is 13 amino acids long. Germline lookup yields CDR1 LNHDA and CDR2 SQIVND (reference sequence). The CDR3: CASSIYRGYGYTF. CDR3 DNA sequence: TGTGCCAGTAGTATTTACAGGGGCTATGGCTACACCTTC.

This chain connects TRBV28 to TRBJ1-5; D ambiguous. CDR3 length: 14 amino acids. V gave up 5 bases and J gave up 4 bases, with 12 bases separating them. Germline assignment: CDR1 MDHEN and CDR2 SYDVKM. DNA of the CDR3: TGTGCCAGCAGTACCGGGAGTCGAAATCAGCCCCAGCATTTT. Translating gives CASSTGSRNQPQHF.

V and J are TRBV4-1 and TRBJ2-1, with 8 bases fitting TRBD2. Germline loops: CDR1 MGHRA, CDR2 YSYEKL. The CDR3 is made up of 17 amino acids. Germline trimming cut 1 base from V and 0 bases from J; bases unmatched to any gene: 5. The chain's CDR3 is CASSQVASGGSYNEQFF. DNA of the CDR3: TGCGCCAGCAGCCAAGTAGCCAGCGGGGGCTCCTACAATGAGCAGTTCTTC.

This chain links TRBV28 with TRBJ1-5; a possible D gene is TRBD1 (6 bases). CDR3 length: 19 residues. Trimming cost V 4 bases and J 2 bases, with 24 bases left between them. CDR1 is MDHEN, CDR2 SYDVKM, per germline. CDR3 loop: CASSYLIPSGGEGNQPQHF. The DNA for the CDR3 is TGTGCCAGCAGTTATCTCATCCCTTCTGGGGGCGAGGGCAATCAGCCCCAGCATTTT.

For this clone: A read error may account for a junction end that differs from germline. The rearrangement links TRBV7-9 to TRBJ1-1; perhaps TRBD1 as D (6 bases). Germline V gene sequence: CDR1 SEHNR, CDR2 FQNEAQ (reference sequence). This CDR3 is built from 16 residues. The CDR3 coding sequence is TGTGCCAGCACCTTACTGGGGGTAGGGGGAGGGACTGAAGCTTTCTTT. Translating it yields CASTLLGVGGGTEAFF.

The chain links TRBV5-1 to TRBJ2-5, with TRBD1 as a possible D gene (6 bases). CDR3 length: 14 residues. The V gene lost 1 base and the J gene lost 5 bases, with 12 bases spanning the gap. Germline CDR1 is SGHRS and CDR2 is YFSETQ. The CDR3 region has the DNA TGCGCCAGCAGCTTGATGGGGGCCCGGGAGACCCAGTACTTC. It translates to CASSLMGARETQYF.

V and J are TRBV6-6 and TRBJ1-1; D is unclear. The CDR3 runs to 13 residues. Germline CDR1 reads MNHNY; CDR2 reads SVGAGI (reference sequence). Trimming removed 10 bases from V and 4 bases from J, with 16 bases in between. The CDR3 is CATSTSPGTEAFF. CDR3 nucleotides: TGTGCCACCAGCACTTCCCCGGGCACTGAAGCTTTCTTT.

J is TRBJ2-5 and V is TRBV5-1, with 9 positions matching TRBD2. Germline V gives CDR1 SGHRS, CDR2 YFSETQ. The CDR3 covers 13 residues. The junction had 4 bases not matched to a gene; V was cut back by 5 bases and J by 5 bases. The CDR3 here is CASSGGGGETQYF. The CDR3 region has the DNA TGCGCCAGCAGTGGCGGGGGGGGTGAGACCCAGTACTTC.

This chain joins TRBV28 and TRBJ1-4; 10 nucleotides align to TRBD1. Germline loops: CDR1 MDHEN, CDR2 SYDVKM. V dropped 5 bases and J dropped 5; count of bases not matched to a gene: 2. The CDR3 spans 14 residues. CDR3: CASSLGQGNEKLFF. The CDR3 region has the DNA TGTGCCAGCAGTCTGGGACAGGGGAATGAAAAACTGTTTTTT.

The chain links TRBV28 to TRBJ2-5; TRBD1 matches at 10 bases. CDR3 size: 16 residues. Germline lookup yields CDR1 MDHEN and CDR2 SYDVKM. Trimming removed 6 bases from V and 5 bases from J; junction bases left unmatched: 12. The CDR3 spells CASSPIGTGDLETQYF. CDR3 DNA sequence: TGTGCCAGCAGCCCCATTGGGACAGGGGATTTGGAGACCCAGTACTTC.

This sequence joins TRBV5-1 and TRBJ1-1; D possibly corresponds to TRBD1 (6 bases). V was shortened by 4 bases and J by 1 base, with 11 bases between the two germline ends. The CDR3 extends over 14 amino acids. Looked up from germline, CDR1 is SGHRS and CDR2 is YFSETQ. The CDR3 is CASSEGVGNTEAFF. CDR3 bases: TGCGCCAGCAGCGAGGGGGTCGGGAACACTGAAGCTTTCTTT.

The chain employs TRBV7-3 and TRBJ2-2; D may be TRBD2 (6 bases). Trimming took 2 bases from V and 2 from J, leaving 9 bases between them. The CDR3 covers 15 residues. Germline V lookup: CDR1 SGHTA, CDR2 FQGTGA. CDR3 amino acids: CASSLLRGNTGELFF. The CDR3 nucleotides read TGTGCCAGCAGCTTACTGCGGGGTAACACCGGGGAGCTGTTTTTT. The full variable domain, in which reference TRBV7-3 and TRBJ2-2 provide the parts outside the CDR3, is GAGVSQTPSNKVTEKGKYVELRCDPISGHTALYWYRQSLGQGPEFLIYFQGTGAADDSGLPNDRFFAVRPEGSVSTLKIQRTERGDSAVYLCASSLLRGNTGELFFGEGSRLTVL.

Turning to this clone: It is unclear where the CDR3 begins or ends on the DNA, so no DNA is shown, and the CDR3 is as TCRdb lists it. The chain carries TRBV21-1 and TRBJ2-6; the table's D call, TRBD1, has no DNA check behind it. TRBV21-1 is termed a pseudogene. The CDR3 spans 18 residues, counting both ends. CDR3 sequence reads: CASSSWGQGASGANVLTF.

This clone was detected once. The J gene is TRBJ1-1, the V gene TRBV2, with D perhaps TRBD1 (6 bases). The length of the CDR3 is 15 residues. CDR1 SNHLY and CDR2 FYNNEI come from the germline V gene. V lost 0 bases and J 4 bases, leaving 12 bases between the germline ends. CDR3 protein: CASSEAGRGATEAFF. The CDR3 DNA sequence: TGTGCCAGCAGTGAAGCCGGGCGGGGGGCCACTGAAGCTTTCTTT.

In this sample, this clone turned up once. The rearrangement joins TRBV29-1 to TRBJ2-5; maybe TRBD1 (6 bases). The germline gives CDR1 SQVTM, CDR2 ANQGSEA. V gave up 4 bases and J gave up 0 bases, with 6 bases separating them. The CDR3 length is 12 residues. The CDR3 is CSVAGDQETQYF. As DNA, the CDR3 is TGCAGCGTTGCAGGGGACCAAGAGACCCAGTACTTC.

Here the CDR3 DNA reads TGTGCCAGCCACTTACAGGGTGGCGATCAGCCCCAGCATTTT. Translated, it gives CASHLQGGDQPQHF. The V call is TRBV2, the J call TRBJ1-5, with D possibly TRBD1 on 6 matching bases. The V end was cut by 8 bases, the J end by 5 bases, with 16 bases between. Germline values: CDR1 SNHLY, CDR2 FYNNEI. The CDR3 length is 14 residues.

The count of this clone is one. This chain links TRBV6-6 with TRBJ2-3; D is perhaps TRBD2 (7 bases). The V end was cut by 8 bases, the J end by 4 bases, with 19 bases between. Germline assignment: CDR1 MNHNY and CDR2 SVGAGI (reference sequence). This CDR3 comprises 15 residues. For the CDR3, the DNA is TGTGCCAGCTCCCCACGCGGGGGCACGTCAGATACGCAGTATTTT. Its protein is CASSPRGGTSDTQYF.

V gene TRBV4-2 combines with J gene TRBJ1-2; no firm D call. Germline V CDR1 and CDR2: LGHNA, YNFKEQ. The V end lost 0 bases, the J end lost 1 base, and 12 bases lay between the germline ends. The CDR3 extends over 16 amino acids. The CDR3 coding sequence is TGTGCCAGCAGCCAAGAAGAGGCAGCCATTAACTATGGCTACACCTTC. Encoded protein: CASSQEEAAINYGYTF.

V usage is TRBV7-2 and J usage is TRBJ1-2, with D possibly matching TRBD1 (6 bases). In germline, CDR1 is SGHTA, CDR2 FQGNSA. The CDR3 runs to 14 residues. Trimming took 5 bases from V and 2 from J, leaving 12 bases between them. The CDR3: CASSPRTANYGYTF. As DNA, the CDR3 is TGTGCCAGCAGCCCTAGGACAGCGAACTATGGCTACACCTTC. The entire variable domain, with the rest obtained from reference TRBV7-2 and TRBJ1-2, is as follows: GAGVSQSPSNKVTEKGKDVELRCDPISGHTALYWYRQSLGQGLEFLIYFQGNSAPDKSGLPSDRFSAERTGGSVSTLTIQRTQQEDSAVYLCASSPRTANYGYTFGSGTRLTVV.